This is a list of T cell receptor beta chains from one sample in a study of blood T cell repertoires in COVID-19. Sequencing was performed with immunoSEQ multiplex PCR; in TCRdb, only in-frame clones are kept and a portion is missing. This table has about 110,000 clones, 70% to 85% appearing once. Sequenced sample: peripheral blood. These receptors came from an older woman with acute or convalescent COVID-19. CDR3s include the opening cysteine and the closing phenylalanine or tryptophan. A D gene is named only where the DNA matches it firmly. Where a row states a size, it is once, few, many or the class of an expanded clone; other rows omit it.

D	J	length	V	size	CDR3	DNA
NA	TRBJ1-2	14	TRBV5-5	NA	CASSLRDKGYGYTF	TGTGCCAGCAGCTTGAGGGACAAGGGCTATGGCTACACCTTC
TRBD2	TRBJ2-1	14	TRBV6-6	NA	CATTGTSGMTEQFF	TGTGCCACTACCGGGACTAGCGGGATGACTGAGCAGTTCTTC
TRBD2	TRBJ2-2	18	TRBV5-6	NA	CASSWGPTSGSFGGELFF	TGTGCCAGCAGCTGGGGCCCGACTAGCGGGAGCTTCGGCGGGGAGCTGTTTTTT
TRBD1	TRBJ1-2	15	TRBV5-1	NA	CASSLEQGRNYGYTF	TGCGCCAGCAGCTTGGAACAGGGGCGAAACTATGGCTACACCTTC
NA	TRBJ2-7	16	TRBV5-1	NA	CASSLNPSRVSYEQYF	TGCGCCAGCAGCTTGAACCCCTCCCGGGTCTCCTACGAGCAGTACTTC
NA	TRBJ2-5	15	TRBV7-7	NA	CASSPLGGVQETQYF	TGTGCCAGCAGCCCACTAGGTGGAGTACAAGAGACCCAGTACTTC
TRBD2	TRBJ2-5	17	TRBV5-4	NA	CASSTPTGRGDQETQYF	TGTGCCAGCAGTACCCCCACGGGGCGGGGGGACCAAGAGACCCAGTACTTC
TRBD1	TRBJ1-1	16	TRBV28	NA	CASSFSGGRGVTEAFF	TGTGCCAGCAGTTTCTCAGGGGGGCGAGGGGTAACTGAAGCTTTCTTT
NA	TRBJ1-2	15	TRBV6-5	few	CASSRTAGDNYGYTF	TGTGCCAGCAGCAGGACAGCCGGAGACAACTATGGCTACACCTTC
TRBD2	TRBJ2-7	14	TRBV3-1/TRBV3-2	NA	CASSQGTRFYEQYF	TGTGCCAGCAGCCAAGGGACTAGATTCTACGAGCAGTACTTC
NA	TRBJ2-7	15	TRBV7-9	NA	CASSFRGALSYEQYF	TGTGCCAGCAGCTTCAGGGGGGCCCTTTCCTACGAGCAGTACTTC
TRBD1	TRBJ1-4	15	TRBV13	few	CASARRGQGDEKLFF	TGTGCCAGCGCCCGTAGGGGGCAGGGAGATGAAAAACTGTTTTTT
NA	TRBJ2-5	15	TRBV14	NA	CASSQLGLSQETQYF	TGTGCCAGCAGCCAATTAGGACTGTCCCAAGAGACCCAGTACTTC
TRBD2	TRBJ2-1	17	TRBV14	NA	CASSHWREDPSTMRQFF	TGTGCCAGCAGCCATTGGCGGGAGGACCCCTCTACAATGAGGCAGTTCTTC
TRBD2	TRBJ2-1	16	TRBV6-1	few	CASSGLLAGGYNEQFF	TGTGCCAGCAGTGGCCTACTAGCGGGAGGGTACAATGAGCAGTTCTTC
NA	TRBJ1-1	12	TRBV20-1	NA	CSASHRVPEAFF	TGCAGTGCTAGTCACAGGGTCCCTGAAGCTTTCTTT
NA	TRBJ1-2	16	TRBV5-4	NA	CASSQGQSPLNYGYTF	TGTGCCAGCAGCCAGGGTCAAAGTCCCTTAAACTATGGCTACACCTTC
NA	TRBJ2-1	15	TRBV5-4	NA	CASSPSPRYDNEQFF	TGTGCCAGCAGCCCAAGCCCCCGCTATGACAATGAGCAGTTCTTC
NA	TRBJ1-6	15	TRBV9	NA	CASSGLPSGGSPLHF	TGTGCCAGCAGCGGTCTCCCTTCGGGGGGTTCACCCCTCCACTTT
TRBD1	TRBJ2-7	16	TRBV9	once	CASSVASQGAFWEQYF	TGTGCCAGCAGCGTAGCATCACAGGGGGCCTTTTGGGAGCAGTACTTC
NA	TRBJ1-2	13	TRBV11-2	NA	CASSPDRLDRYTF	TGTGCCAGCAGCCCGGACAGATTAGACCGCTACACCTTC
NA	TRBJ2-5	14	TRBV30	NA	CAWSVKALRETQYF	TGTGCCTGGAGTGTTAAGGCACTACGAGAGACCCAGTACTTC
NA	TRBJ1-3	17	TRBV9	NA	CASSVSGRGNSGNTIYF	TGTGCCAGCAGCGTATCGGGTCGGGGGAACTCTGGAAACACCATATATTTT
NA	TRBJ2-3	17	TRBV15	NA	CATSRDLNRDSTDTQYF	TGTGCCACCAGCAGAGACCTTAACAGGGATAGCACAGATACGCAGTATTTT
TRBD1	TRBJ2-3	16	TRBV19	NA	CASRNRDRGRTDTQYF	TGTGCCAGTAGAAACCGGGACAGGGGGCGCACAGATACGCAGTATTTT
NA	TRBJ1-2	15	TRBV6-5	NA	CASSTYRVGNYGYTF	TGTGCCAGCAGCACTTACAGGGTTGGAAACTATGGCTACACCTTC
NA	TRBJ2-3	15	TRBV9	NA	CASSVGGGKADTQYF	TGTGCCAGCAGCGTAGGCGGCGGGAAGGCAGATACGCAGTATTTT
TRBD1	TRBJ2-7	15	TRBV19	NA	CASSMGQRLFYEQYF	TGTGCCAGTAGTATGGGACAGAGATTATTCTACGAGCAGTACTTC
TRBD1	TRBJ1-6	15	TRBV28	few	CASSGGQGALSPLHF	TGTGCCAGCAGCGGGGGACAGGGGGCTTTATCACCCCTCCACTTT
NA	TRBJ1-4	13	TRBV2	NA	CASEHYNNEKLFF	TGTGCCAGCGAACATTACAATAATGAAAAACTGTTTTTT
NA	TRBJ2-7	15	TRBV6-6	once	CASSEVPIGAYEQYF	TGTGCCAGCAGCGAGGTCCCGATTGGCGCCTACGAGCAGTACTTC
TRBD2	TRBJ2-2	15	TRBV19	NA	CASSIASGSTGELFF	TGTGCCAGTAGTATCGCTAGCGGGAGTACCGGGGAGCTGTTTTTT
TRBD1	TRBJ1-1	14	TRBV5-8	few	CASSRDRTDTEAFF	TGTGCCAGCAGCCGGGACAGGACGGACACTGAAGCTTTCTTT
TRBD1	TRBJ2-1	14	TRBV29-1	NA	CSVPDRAFYNEQFF	TGCAGCGTGCCGGACAGGGCGTTTTACAATGAGCAGTTCTTC
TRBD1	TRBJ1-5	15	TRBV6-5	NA	CASSYGQGINQPQHF	TGTGCCAGCAGTTACGGACAGGGGATCAATCAGCCCCAGCATTTT
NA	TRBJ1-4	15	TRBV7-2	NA	CASSLGTALNEKLFF	TGTGCCAGCAGCTTAGGGACAGCTCTTAATGAAAAACTGTTTTTT
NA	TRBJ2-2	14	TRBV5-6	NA	CASRYRGGAGELFF	TGTGCCAGCAGGTATCGAGGGGGGGCCGGGGAGCTGTTTTTT
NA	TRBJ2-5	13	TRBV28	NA	CASSLEARETQYF	TGTGCCAGCAGTTTAGAGGCGCGGGAGACCCAGTACTTC
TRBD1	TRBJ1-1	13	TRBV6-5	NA	CATIPRQGFEAFF	TGTGCCACCATCCCCAGACAGGGTTTCGAAGCTTTCTTT
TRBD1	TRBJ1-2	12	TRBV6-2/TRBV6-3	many	CASSQGAVGYTF	TGTGCCAGCAGCCAGGGGGCAGTTGGCTACACCTTC
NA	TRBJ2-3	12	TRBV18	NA	CASSLSADTQYF	TGTGCCAGCTCATTAAGCGCAGATACGCAGTATTTT
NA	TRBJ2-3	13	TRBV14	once	CASSQDLPSTQYF	TGTGCCAGCAGCCAAGATCTCCCCAGTACGCAGTATTTT
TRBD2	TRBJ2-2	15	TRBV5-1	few	CASSFGLVDTGELFF	TGCGCCAGCAGCTTTGGACTAGTCGACACCGGGGAGCTGTTTTTT
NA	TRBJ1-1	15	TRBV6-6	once	CASSFRVGADTEAFF	TGTGCCAGCAGTTTTAGGGTGGGGGCGGACACTGAAGCTTTCTTT